This T cell receptor beta chain was retrieved from a study of T cell responses to AZD1222 COVID-19 vaccine (dated by TCRdb to about 2021). Describing the broader study: A total of approximately 240 trial participants underwent TCR sequencing, of whom roughly 210 had received two doses of AZD1222 and some 25 had received two doses of the MenACWY control vaccine. Trial participants were enrolled by age into 18-55, 56-69 and 70-plus year subgroups, with about 150, 27 and 61 TCR-sequenced participants respectively.

The CDR3 numbers 11 residues from cysteine through phenylalanine. Solely the CDR3 DNA is kept, with 33 bases framed from the first base. The junction shows trimming of 10 bases on V and 5 bases on J, plus 11 bases between the germline ends. Beyond this particular receptor, the publication reports: No day 14 peak-response samples were available, so repertoires were characterized only after the peak T cell response. Conclusions about previously exposed vaccinees were limited because only a handful of AZD1222 recipients were SARS-CoV-2 seropositive at baseline. CD4 TCRs associated with the vaccine covered the entire spike protein, and the dominant responses were in regions 160-218 and 743-854. Participants were mostly white British and included more females than males, and it was suggested by the authors that clonal diversity may have been underestimated. Reportedly, almost half of the unique spike-specific TCRs recognized epitopes lying outside the regions that are mutated in the B.1.351 and B.1.1.7 variants. A significant rise in spike-specific TCR breadth and depth was observed after two AZD1222 doses relative to day 0 and relative to MenACWY recipients. The 56-69-year group was small, and its depth increase did not reach significance, likely because of low power.

In light of the paper, this sample's time point label describes: about 28 days (+/-7) after the second vaccine dose. The treatment or condition label of this sample denotes: meningococcal conjugate vaccine given as trial control. The vaccinee samples were drawn from two UK trials, COV001 and COV002, one of which was a single-blind randomized controlled phase 2/3 trial testing AZD1222 (ChAdOx1 nCoV-19) in healthy adults. Trial participant PBMC samples were collected at day 0 and day 28 after the second dose for TCRbeta chain sequencing. Notes on this clone: The clone's antigen remains unknown. Base-call qualities are not available, and no considerably larger clone is one nucleotide away.

The CDR3 regions of human TCRbeta chains were analyzed by immunosequencing. The authors' analysis ran thus. TCRs in the repertoires were matched against a reference library of SARS-CoV-2-specific TCRs that had been generated with the MIRA antigen-specificity platform. Breadth was defined as the fraction of unique TCRs that were SARS-CoV-2-associated, and depth was defined as the fraction of total T cells that were SARS-CoV-2-associated. Using the MIRA data, every spike-specific TCR was mapped to the spike region that the TCR reacted to and assigned to either a CD4 or a CD8 class. Log10-transformed breadth and depth values were compared by one-way ANOVA with Sidak's multiple comparisons tests. Drawn from immuneACCESS, this table holds only the in-frame rearrangements with V and J called that TCRdb kept. Clones are partly lost; checked studies trace under half to an unresolved V gene and leave the rest unexplained. The DNA gave D and trimming, while V, J and clone size come from that table. This sample gives approximately 130,000 clones in total; about 93% of them show up just once. The top ten hold 4% to 5% of the sample.

This sequence was found in an adult who received the MenACWY meningococcal vaccine as a control. The rearranged chain carries TRBV12-3 or TRBV12-4 and TRBJ1-2; the D gene lacks a confident call. The material sequenced was peripheral blood, taken 28 days after the second dose of the MenACWY control vaccine. The CDR3 reads CATANPYGYTF. The sequenced DNA: TGTGCCACCGCAAACCCTTATGGCTACACCTTC.